Below, 14 T cell receptor beta chains from the same sample are listed, as sequenced in a study of T cell responses to AZD1222 COVID-19 vaccine (dated by TCRdb to the early 2020s). The library was produced with the immunoSEQ multiplex PCR assay. What TCRdb holds here is the immuneACCESS table cut down to in-frame rearrangements. Part of the clones is not present; checked against another copy, under half of the missing clones reflect an unresolved V gene, and the others are unexplained. The sample table contains 170,000 or so clones; only one count was recorded for approximately 90% of them. The top ten clonotypes cover about 1.4% of the sample. Taken with the paper, the label for time point translates to: baseline before first vaccination. This sample comprised peripheral blood, obtained on day 0 of AZD1222 vaccination. These receptor sequences come from an adult in good health.

In this sample, this clone turned up a few times. CDR3 nucleotide sequence: TGTGCCAGCAGTTTAGTAACAGGGGGCAAGAACACTGAAGCTTTCTTT. It yields the protein CASSLVTGGKNTEAFF. J is TRBJ1-1 and V is TRBV28; TRBD1 agrees at 9 bases. CDR1 is MDHEN, CDR2 SYDVKM, per germline. Trimming removed 2 bases from V and 1 base from J; junction bases left unmatched: 5. CDR3 length: 16 amino acids.

The genes are TRBV2 and TRBJ2-3; 7 bases fit TRBD1. Trimming cost V 3 bases and J 2 bases; bases outside gene matches: 8. Germline V lookup: CDR1 SNHLY, CDR2 FYNNEI. The CDR3 is made up of 16 amino acids. The CDR3 DNA reads as TGTGCCAGCAGTGAGAGGGACAGCCACCTCACAGATACGCAGTATTTT. It encodes CASSERDSHLTDTQYF. The full variable domain, rest sourced from reference TRBV2 and TRBJ2-3, is EPEVTQTPSHQVTQMGQEVILRCVPISNHLYFYWYRQILGQKVEFLVSFYNNEISEKSEIFDDQFSVERPDGSNFTLKIRSTKLEDSAMYFCASSERDSHLTDTQYFGPGTRLTVL.

The chain recombines TRBV28 with TRBJ2-3, with 9 bases lining up with TRBD1. This CDR3 contains 16 residues. In germline, CDR1 is MDHEN, CDR2 SYDVKM. J gave up 2 bases and V 1 base, and 4 bases lay outside the gene matches. The DNA of the CDR3 is TGTGCCAGCAGTTTATTCGGACAGGGGAACACAGATACGCAGTATTTT. Protein product: CASSLFGQGNTDTQYF.

This clone was found once. The V and J genes are TRBV19 and TRBJ1-1, with D hard to call. V was shortened by 9 bases and J by 1 base, with 12 bases between the two germline ends. The CDR3 runs 13 residues. Germline CDR1 reads LNHDA; CDR2 reads SQIVND (reference sequence). CDR3 DNA sequence: TGTGCCAGCTCCTCCCGGGGGAACACTGAAGCTTTCTTT. Translated, it gives CASSSRGNTEAFF.

The chain recombines TRBV13 with TRBJ1-1; D is undetermined. This CDR3 has 11 residues. Trimming removed 0 bases at V and 4 bases at J, with 0 bases between. In germline, CDR1 is PRHDT, CDR2 FYEKMQ (reference sequence). The CDR3 DNA follows: TGTGCCAGCAGCTTAGGCACTGAAGCTTTCTTT. Protein product: CASSLGTEAFF.

V usage is TRBV6-5 and J usage is TRBJ2-2; 10 bases are a match to TRBD1. This CDR3 contains 15 residues. Germline V CDR1 and CDR2: MNHEY, SVGAGI. V lost 7 bases and J lost 1; bases outside the gene matches: 3. Here the CDR3 reads CASKRTGGNTGELFF. The DNA of the CDR3 is TGTGCCAGCAAGCGGACAGGGGGGAACACCGGGGAGCTGTTTTTT.

V usage is TRBV3-1 (or the pseudogene TRBV3-2) and J usage is TRBJ1-1; D perhaps matches TRBD1 (5 bases). The CDR3 totals 15 residues. The germline gives CDR1 LGHDT, CDR2 YNNKEL (reference sequence). With 2 bases removed from V and 5 bases from J, the gap between germline ends came to 15 bases. The CDR3 protein is CASSQLRAGGTEAFF. The CDR3 DNA sequence: TGTGCCAGCAGCCAATTAAGGGCCGGGGGGACTGAAGCTTTCTTT.

The J gene is TRBJ1-6, the V gene TRBV29-1; TRBD1 aligns across 8 bases. Germline V gene sequence: CDR1 SQVTM, CDR2 ANQGSEA. With 7 bases clipped from V and 4 bases from J, the junction kept 3 bases outside the gene matches. The CDR3 is made up of 13 amino acids. CDR3 sequence reads: CSARQGYNSPLHF. The CDR3 DNA sequence: TGCAGCGCACGACAGGGGTATAATTCACCCCTCCACTTT.

J is TRBJ1-2 and V is TRBV5-4, with 8 positions matching TRBD1. This CDR3 spans 16 amino acids. Trimming cost V 0 bases and J 7 bases; bases outside gene matches: 11. Germline V lookup: CDR1 SGHNT, CDR2 YYREEE (reference sequence). The CDR3 loop is CASSLAGGRGLGGYTF. In DNA form, the CDR3 reads TGTGCCAGCAGCTTGGCCGGGGGCAGGGGGCTAGGTGGCTACACCTTC.

The V call is TRBV28, the J call TRBJ1-5, with 7 bases fitting TRBD1. The junction had 15 bases not matched to a gene; V was cut back by 6 bases and J by 10 bases. The CDR3 is 15 residues long. Germline V gives CDR1 MDHEN, CDR2 SYDVKM. The DNA of the CDR3 is TGTGCCAGCAGCCCTAGGACAGGCCGGGGACTTCCCCAGCATTTT. Translation: CASSPRTGRGLPQHF.

This clone was seen more than once but under ten times. The V and J genes are TRBV7-8 and TRBJ1-2; tentatively, D is TRBD1 (5 bases). The V end lost 5 bases, the J end lost 7 bases, and 17 bases lay between the germline ends. This CDR3 contains 14 residues. The germline gives CDR1 SGHVS, CDR2 FQNEAQ. CDR3 in DNA: TGTGCCAGCAGCCCATCGGGGCAGGGTCGTGGCTACACCTTC. This translates into CASSPSGQGRGYTF.

This clone was found a few times. V and J are TRBV6-4 and TRBJ2-3; a weak D match, TRBD2 (7 bases). Deletions cut 3 bases from V and 1 base from J, with 14 bases between. Germline CDR1 and CDR2: MRHNA and SNTAGT. This CDR3 comprises 16 residues. The CDR3 coding sequence is TGTGCCAGCAGTGAAGGGAGGGGGGACGGCACAGATACGCAGTATTTT. Translation gives CASSEGRGDGTDTQYF.

This chain links TRBV4-3 with TRBJ1-3, with D perhaps matching TRBD1 (6 bases). Germline CDR1 reads LGHNA; CDR2 reads YSLEER. This CDR3 is built from 18 residues. V lost 0 bases, J lost 0 bases, and 15 bases lay in between. CDR3 amino acids: CASSQDHGRGGSGNTIYF. CDR3 nucleotide sequence: TGCGCCAGCAGCCAAGATCACGGAAGAGGGGGCTCTGGAAACACCATATATTTT.

The gene calls are TRBV29-1 and TRBJ1-3, with 7 nucleotides matching TRBD1. Germline V lookup: CDR1 SQVTM, CDR2 ANQGSEA. The J segment lost 2 bases and the V segment lost 6 bases, leaving 10 bases of the junction unmatched. The length of the CDR3 is 15 residues. CDR3 residues: CSVQGGEGPGNTIYF. DNA for the CDR3: TGCAGCGTCCAGGGGGGAGAGGGGCCTGGAAACACCATATATTTT.